The rows below give T cell receptor beta chains drawn from one sample of a study of blood T cell repertoires in COVID-19. The method was immunoSEQ multiplex PCR; TCRdb's version includes in-frame clones alone and lacks a portion of them. The table has about 75,000 clones, 80% to 90% seen once. The sample comprised peripheral blood. These receptors came from a woman between 50 and 59 years old with acute or convalescent COVID-19. The CDR3 runs from the conserved cysteine through the conserved F or W. D genes are given only for firm matches. Clone size is not always given. Where it is, it says once, few, many or a class for expanded clones.

>TRBJ2-7|TRBV11-3|NA|NA
TGTGCCAGCAGCAAATCAGGCTCCTACGAGCAGTACTTC
CASSKSGSYEQYF
>TRBJ2-7|TRBV5-1|NA|NA
TGCGCCAGCAGCGAAGACAGGCGGACCTACGAGCAGTACTTC
CASSEDRRTYEQYF
>TRBJ1-5|TRBV6-6|NA|NA
TGTGCCAGCAGCCCCCGGGGGGGTAGCAATCAGCCCCAGCATTTT
CASSPRGGSNQPQHF
>TRBJ2-5|TRBV7-2|NA|NA
TGTGCCAGCACTCTTCCCGCAGGAGGAGAGACCCGGTACTTC
CASTLPAGGETRYF
>TRBJ1-1|TRBV7-2|NA|NA
TGTGCCAGCAGCTTATTAACACACGAAGCTTTCTTT
CASSLLTHEAFF
>TRBJ1-4|TRBV27|TRBD1|NA
TGTGCCAGCAGCCCACGGGACAGGGGGGAAAAACTGTTTTTT
CASSPRDRGEKLFF
>TRBJ2-7|TRBV4-3|NA|NA
TGCGCCAGCAGCCAAGGCCGGGCCGGGGGTCACGAGCAGCACTTC
CASSQGRAGGHEQHF
>TRBJ1-5|TRBV5-6|TRBD1|few
TGTGCCAGCAGCTTACGCCCTTCGACAGGGCGAGGCAATCAGCCCCAGCATTTT
CASSLRPSTGRGNQPQHF
>TRBJ2-7|TRBV28|TRBD1|NA
TGTGCCAGCAGGTCCGCCGGGACAGGGTTTGATGGGCAGTACTTC
CASRSAGTGFDGQYF
>TRBJ2-7|TRBV6-2/TRBV6-3|NA|NA
TGTGCCAGCAGTTACTCGAGGGCAGGGGACCGGCCTCCAAAGTACTTC
CASSYSRAGDRPPKYF
>TRBJ1-1|TRBV6-5|NA|NA
TGTGCCAGCAGTTACGGAGGGACTGAAGCTTTCTTT
CASSYGGTEAFF
>TRBJ2-1|TRBV18|NA|NA
TGTGCCAGCTCACTAATCGATGAGCAGTTCTTC
CASSLIDEQFF
>TRBJ2-1|TRBV2|TRBD1|NA
TGTGCCAGCAGTCGAGGGGGCTCGTCCTACAATGAGCAGTTCTTC
CASSRGGSSYNEQFF
>TRBJ1-4|TRBV6-7|TRBD1|NA
TGTGCCAGCAGTTACTTATTACAGGGGGTGGGGTTCAATGAAAAACTGTTTTTT
CASSYLLQGVGFNEKLFF
>TRBJ2-1|TRBV5-5|NA|once
TGTGCCAGCAGCTTGGCCCCTCATGAGCAGTTCTTC
CASSLAPHEQFF
>TRBJ1-4|TRBV7-2|TRBD1|NA
TGTGCCAGCAGCAGGACAGGGTCTGAAAAACTGTTTTTT
CASSRTGSEKLFF
>TRBJ2-3|TRBV5-4|TRBD2|NA
TGTGCCAGCAGCTCACTAGCGGGGAGCACAGATACGCAGTATTTT
CASSSLAGSTDTQYF
>TRBJ2-3|TRBV25-1|TRBD2|NA
TGTGCCAGCAGTGACCCGGGGACTACCCATACGCAGTATTTT
CASSDPGTTHTQYF
>TRBJ1-3|TRBV20-1|TRBD1|NA
TGCAGTGCTAGTGGACAGGATGGAAACACCATATATTTT
CSASGQDGNTIYF
>TRBJ2-6|TRBV5-1|TRBD1|NA
TGCGCCAGCAGTAGTGACAGGGGGCTCCCTGGGGCCAACGTCCTGACTTTC
CASSSDRGLPGANVLTF
>TRBJ1-2|TRBV30|TRBD1|NA
TGTGCCTGGAGTCCCGGGACAGGTTTCGGCTACACCTTC
CAWSPGTGFGYTF
>TRBJ2-7|TRBV27|TRBD2|NA
TGTGCCAGCAGTTTATCGATCGCTAGCGGGTACTACGAGCAGTACTTC
CASSLSIASGYYEQYF
>TRBJ1-6|TRBV4-1|NA|once
TGCGCCAGCAGCCAAGAGGAGAAACTCTATAATTCACCCCTCCACTTT
CASSQEEKLYNSPLHF
>TRBJ2-7|TRBV5-1|NA|NA
TGCGCCAGTCGGACAGAGGGCTACGAGCAGTACTTC
CASRTEGYEQYF
>TRBJ2-5|TRBV3-1/TRBV3-2|NA|NA
TGTGCCAGCAGCCCAGGAGCTCGGACTCCTGGGGAGACCCAGTACTTC
CASSPGARTPGETQYF
>TRBJ1-4|TRBV7-9|NA|NA
TGTGCCAGCAGCTTGGGCAGAACAGATAATGAAAAACTGTTTTTT
CASSLGRTDNEKLFF
>TRBJ1-6|TRBV10-2|NA|NA
TGCGCCAGCTGGGGGGGTACGGTCAATTCACCCCTCCACTTT
CASWGGTVNSPLHF
>TRBJ1-5|TRBV30|NA|NA
TGTGCCTGGAGCCAGACAGTTTCCAATCAGCCCCAGCATTTT
CAWSQTVSNQPQHF
>TRBJ2-2|TRBV6-2/TRBV6-3|NA|NA
TGTGCCAGCAGTTACAGGGGTAGGGGAACCGGGGAGCTGTTTTTT
CASSYRGRGTGELFF
>TRBJ1-1|TRBV4-2|NA|NA
TGTGCCAGCAGCCTAGGGGGGGGCGGCACTGAAGCTTTCTTT
CASSLGGGGTEAFF
>TRBJ2-6|TRBV5-1|TRBD1|NA
TGCGCCAGCAGCCCCAGGACAGGGGGGAACTCTGGGGCCAACGTCCTGACTTTC
CASSPRTGGNSGANVLTF
>TRBJ2-7|TRBV7-9|TRBD1|few
TGTGCCAGCAGCTCGGGACAGGGCCTTCCCTACGAGCAGTACTTC
CASSSGQGLPYEQYF
>TRBJ1-2|TRBV4-1|NA|NA
TGCGCCAGCAGCCAAGATCCGGGCAGCGGAGGCTACTATGGCTACACCTTC
CASSQDPGSGGYYGYTF
>TRBJ2-7|TRBV14|TRBD1|NA
TGTGCCGGGACAGGGGGGAGCTCCTACGAGCAGTACTTC
CAGTGGSSYEQYF
>TRBJ2-7|TRBV19|TRBD1|NA
TGTGCCAGTAGTATAGGGACAGGAGGCTCCTACGAGCAGTACTTC
CASSIGTGGSYEQYF
>TRBJ2-3|TRBV3-1/TRBV3-2|NA|NA
TGTGCCAGCAGCCAACGTAATCAGTGGAGCCCCCAAGGCACAGATACGCAGTATTTT
CASSQRNQWSPQGTDTQYF
>TRBJ1-2|TRBV12-3/TRBV12-4|NA|once
TGTGCCAGCAGTTCTACAGGATTCTATGGCTACACCTTC
CASSSTGFYGYTF
>TRBJ2-1|TRBV7-2|TRBD1|NA
TGTGCCAGCAGCCCCGGGACAGGTCAATACAATGAGCAGTTCTTC
CASSPGTGQYNEQFF
>TRBJ1-6|TRBV6-5|TRBD1|few
TGTGCCAGCCGGGACAGTAATTCACCCCTCCACTTT
CASRDSNSPLHF
>TRBJ2-2|TRBV7-9|NA|NA
TGTGCCAGCAGCTTAAGATTAGCGATGGGTCGCACCGGGGAGCTGTTTTTT
CASSLRLAMGRTGELFF
>TRBJ1-1|TRBV5-1|NA|NA
TGCGCCAGCAGCGGGGGACTGGTGAACACTGAAGCTTTCTTT
CASSGGLVNTEAFF
>TRBJ2-7|TRBV15|NA|few
TGTGCCACCAGCAGACGTACAGGGTTTCACGAGCAGTACTTC
CATSRRTGFHEQYF
>TRBJ2-3|TRBV12-3/TRBV12-4|NA|NA
TGTGCCAGCATTTCGACAGATACGCAGTATTTT
CASISTDTQYF
>TRBJ2-1|TRBV6-5|NA|NA
TGTGCCAGCAGTTACTCGCGGCTGGGGCCCTACAATGAGCAGTTCTTC
CASSYSRLGPYNEQFF
>TRBJ1-6|TRBV27|NA|few
TGTGCCAGCAGTTTAAAGCAGGGCCCCTATAATTCACCCCTCCACTTT
CASSLKQGPYNSPLHF